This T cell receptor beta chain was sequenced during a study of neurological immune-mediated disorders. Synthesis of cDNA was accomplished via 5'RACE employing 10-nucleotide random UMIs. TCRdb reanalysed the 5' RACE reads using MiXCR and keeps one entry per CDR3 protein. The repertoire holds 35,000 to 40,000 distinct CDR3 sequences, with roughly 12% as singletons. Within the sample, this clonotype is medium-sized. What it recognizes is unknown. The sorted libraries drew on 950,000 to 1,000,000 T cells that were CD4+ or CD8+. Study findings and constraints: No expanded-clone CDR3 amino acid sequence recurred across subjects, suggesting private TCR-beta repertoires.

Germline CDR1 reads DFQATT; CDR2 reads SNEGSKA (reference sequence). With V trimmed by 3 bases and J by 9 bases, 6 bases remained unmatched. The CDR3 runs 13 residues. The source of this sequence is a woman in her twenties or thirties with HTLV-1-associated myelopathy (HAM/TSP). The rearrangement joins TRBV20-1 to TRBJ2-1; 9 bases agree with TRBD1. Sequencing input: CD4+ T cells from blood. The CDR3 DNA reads TGCAGTGCTAGGGGACAGGGTTTTAGTGAGCAGTTCTTC. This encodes CSARGQGFSEQFF.